The 24 T cell receptor beta chains in this list originate from one sample, sequenced in a study of cytomegalovirus exposure and HLA in healthy donors. Use of 60 Vbeta and 13 Jbeta primers characterized the PCR. Profiled with immunoSEQ multiplex PCR; TCRdb holds only in-frame clones, not every one. This sample contains around 100,000 clones. The sample consisted of PBMCs. The receptors originated from a man aged 35-49 years in good health and CMV-seropositive.

The rearrangement uses TRBV2 and TRBJ1-3; D ambiguous. V was shortened by 2 bases and J by 2 bases, with 13 bases between the two germline ends. Germline-derived CDR1 and CDR2 are SNHLY and FYNNEI. This CDR3 has 16 amino acids. The CDR3, as DNA: TGTGCCAGCAGTGAACTAATCGGAGGTCCTGGAAACACCATATATTTT. This encodes CASSELIGGPGNTIYF.

CDR3 residues: CASSLDPPQRGTSYEQYF. The CDR3 DNA is TGTGCCAGCAGCTTAGACCCCCCCCAGCGGGGTACCTCCTACGAGCAGTACTTC. The gene calls are TRBV7-9 and TRBJ2-7; 7 bases agree with TRBD2. The CDR3 is 18 amino acids. The V gene end was trimmed by 1 base and the J gene end by 0 bases; junction bases not matched to a gene: 12. Per germline, CDR1 SEHNR and CDR2 FQNEAQ (reference sequence). The complete variable domain, with remaining parts taken from reference TRBV7-9 and TRBJ2-7, reads DTGVSQNPRHKITKRGQNVTFRCDPISEHNRLYWYRQTLGQGPEFLTYFQNEAQLEKSRLLSDRFSAERPKGSFSTLEIQRTEQGDSAMYLCASSLDPPQRGTSYEQYFGPGTRLTVT.

The chain has TRBV6-6 and TRBJ2-3, with D tentatively TRBD2 (5 bases). This CDR3 has 14 residues. Germline assignment: CDR1 MNHNY and CDR2 SVGAGI (reference sequence). V was cut by 7 bases and J by 8 bases, with 19 bases left in between. CDR3 protein: CASTPRFGEGTQYF. DNA for the CDR3: TGTGCCAGCACCCCAAGGTTCGGGGAAGGTACGCAGTATTTT.

The rearrangement uses TRBV28 and TRBJ2-3; 9 bases are shared with TRBD2. CDR3 length: 16 amino acids. CDR1 and CDR2 from the germline V gene are MDHEN and SYDVKM. J lost 5 bases, V lost 3 bases, and 9 bases had no gene match. The CDR3 is CASSFSQREAKDTQYF. CDR3 DNA sequence: TGTGCCAGCAGTTTTTCCCAGCGGGAGGCTAAAGATACGCAGTATTTT.

J is TRBJ1-2 and V is TRBV5-4; the match to TRBD1 covers 9 bases. This CDR3 comprises 14 residues. V lost 0 bases and J lost 7; bases outside the gene matches: 4. Germline V CDR1 and CDR2: SGHNT, YYREEE (reference sequence). The CDR3 DNA sequence: TGTGCCAGCAGCTTGGAACAGGGGGCGCGTGGCTACACCTTC. Residues: CASSLEQGARGYTF. Complete variable domain (other parts from reference TRBV5-4 and TRBJ1-2): ETGVTQSPTHLIKTRGQQVTLRCSSQSGHNTVSWYQQALGQGPQFIFQYYREEENGRGNFPPRFSGLQFPNYSSELNVNALELDDSALYLCASSLEQGARGYTFGSGTRLTVV.

The CDR3 DNA is TGTGCCAGCAGCGCCACAGGGGTTTGGGGCTACACCTTC. This codes for CASSATGVWGYTF. The chain carries TRBV9 and TRBJ1-2; 7 positions agree with TRBD1. This CDR3 contains 13 residues. Germline V gives CDR1 SGDLS, CDR2 YYNGEE. Trimming removed 3 bases from V and 8 bases from J; junction bases left unmatched: 7.

This chain uses TRBV7-6 with TRBJ1-1; D might be TRBD1 (5 bases). Germline V gene sequence: CDR1 SGHVS, CDR2 FNYEAQ. Trimming removed 4 bases from V and 3 bases from J, with 9 bases in between. The CDR3 contains 13 residues. CDR3 loop: CASSSLRDTEAFF. CDR3 coding DNA: TGTGCCAGCAGCTCACTCAGGGACACTGAAGCTTTCTTT. Full variable domain (remainder filled in from reference TRBV7-6 and TRBJ1-1): GAGVSQSPRYKVTKRGQDVALRCDPISGHVSLYWYRQALGQGPEFLTYFNYEAQQDKSGLPNDRFSAERPEGSISTLTIQRTEQRDSAMYRCASSSLRDTEAFFGQGTRLTVV.

This chain connects TRBV15 to TRBJ1-5; D is uncertain. CDR1 is LNHNV and CDR2 is YYDKDF in the germline V gene (reference sequence). Trimming stripped 4 bases from V and 5 bases from J, with 6 bases between. CDR3 size: 12 residues. For the CDR3, the DNA is TGTGCCACCAGCAAGCCCTATCAGCCCCAGCATTTT. Its protein is CATSKPYQPQHF.

V is TRBV19 and J is TRBJ2-2, with 9 bases that match TRBD2. Germline V gene data show CDR1 as LNHDA and CDR2 as SQIVND (reference sequence). There are 14 residues in the CDR3. The ends lost 10 bases at V and 2 bases at J; junction bases unmatched: 5. The CDR3 spells CATTSGLNTGELFF. CDR3 DNA sequence: TGTGCCACAACTAGCGGGCTTAACACCGGGGAGCTGTTTTTT.

The chain links TRBV7-2 to TRBJ2-7; TRBD1 is a possible D gene (6 bases). CDR1 and CDR2 from the germline V gene are SGHTA and FQGNSA. Trimming removed 3 bases at V and 8 bases at J, with 11 bases between. The CDR3 runs 12 residues. In nucleotides, the CDR3 is TGTGCCAGCAGCTTGGCAGGGGCGCAGCAGTACTTC. Translation: CASSLAGAQQYF.

The CDR3 sequence is CASSFDRVTEEQYF. In DNA form, the CDR3 reads TGTGCCAGCAGCTTTGACAGGGTAACGGAAGAGCAGTACTTC. The V gene is TRBV5-6, the J gene TRBJ2-7, with 7 bases identical to TRBD1. The germline CDR1 and CDR2 sequences are SGHDT and YYEEEE. The CDR3 length is 14 residues. V was clipped by 2 bases and J by 7 bases; unmatched bases: 9.

The rearrangement links TRBV28 to TRBJ2-1, with 8 bases matching TRBD1. In germline, CDR1 is MDHEN, CDR2 SYDVKM. J was trimmed by 7 bases and V by 5 bases; bases with no gene match: 7. CDR3 length: 14 residues. Written as DNA, the CDR3 is TGTGCCAGCAGTCCAGGACAGGGCGGGAATGAGCAGTTCTTC. Its translation is CASSPGQGGNEQFF.

The chain couples TRBV4-3 to TRBJ2-4, with 8 bases that match TRBD2. Trimming at V came to 4 bases and at J to 5 bases, leaving 7 bases not matched to a gene. This CDR3 spans 15 amino acids. Germline CDR1 is LGHNA and CDR2 is YSLEER. The CDR3 DNA sequence: TGCGCCAGCAGCCTCACGGCGGGGGGACAAAACATTCAGTACTTC. The encoded protein is CASSLTAGGQNIQYF.

The chain links TRBV11-3 to TRBJ2-3, with D uncertain. The germline gives CDR1 SGHNT, CDR2 YENEEA. V dropped 5 bases and J dropped 2 bases, with 2 bases sitting between them. There are 11 residues in the CDR3. CDR3 DNA: TGTGCCAGCAGCCTCACAGATACGCAGTATTTT. Residues: CASSLTDTQYF.

The chain combines TRBV5-1 with TRBJ2-3; D call uncertain. V shed 2 bases and J shed 6 bases, with 4 bases lying between them. The CDR3 totals 11 residues. Germline V CDR1 and CDR2: SGHRS, YFSETQ. The CDR3 coding sequence is TGCGCCAGCAGCTTTCTGGATACGCAGTATTTT. Its protein is CASSFLDTQYF.

The J gene is TRBJ2-7, the V gene TRBV2; D is perhaps TRBD2 (6 bases). The V gene's germline CDR1 is SNHLY and CDR2 FYNNEI. The CDR3 runs to 15 residues. V lost 6 bases and J lost 0, with 15 bases in between. CDR3: CASRPGTLPSYEQYF. In nucleotides, the CDR3 is TGTGCCAGCAGGCCCGGGACTCTCCCCTCCTACGAGCAGTACTTC.

V usage is TRBV28 and J usage is TRBJ1-1; D is undetermined. There are 13 residues in the CDR3. V gave up 8 bases and J gave up 3 bases, with 13 bases separating them. Germline CDR1 and CDR2: MDHEN and SYDVKM. CDR3 nucleotides: TGTGCCAGCTCCGGGAACGGGTACACTGAAGCTTTCTTT. Translating it yields CASSGNGYTEAFF.

The chain is built from TRBV5-1 and TRBJ2-5, with TRBD1 as a possible D gene (5 bases). V gave up 0 bases and J gave up 1 base, with 10 bases separating them. This CDR3 has 15 amino acids. Germline assignment: CDR1 SGHRS and CDR2 YFSETQ. The CDR3 nucleotides read TGCGCCAGCAGCTTGGCCAGGGCAGGCCAAGAGACCCAGTACTTC. Its protein product is CASSLARAGQETQYF.

Details on this clone: One junction end does not reproduce the germline sequence, and a read error may be involved. The sample carries other DNA sequences with the same CDR3. V usage is TRBV5-1 and J usage is TRBJ2-1; no reliable D call. Germline CDR1 SGHRS, CDR2 YFSETQ. CDR3 length: 13 residues. CDR3 region: CASSLGVLNEQFF. The CDR3 bases are TGCGCCAGCAGCTTGGGCGTCCTCAATGAGCAATTCTTC.

This chain links TRBV9 with TRBJ2-2, with 9 bases lining up with TRBD2. This CDR3 is 17 amino acids long. The junction had 3 bases not matched to a gene; V was cut back by 0 bases and J by 0 bases. CDR1 and CDR2 (germline): SGDLS, YYNGEE. The CDR3 DNA reads as TGTGCCAGCAGCGTAGGTTTAGCGGGAGCGAACACCGGGGAGCTGTTTTTT. Translated, it gives CASSVGLAGANTGELFF. Looking up the rest from reference TRBV9 and TRBJ2-2 gives the full variable domain: DSGVTQTPKHLITATGQRVTLRCSPRSGDLSVYWYQQSLDQGLQFLIQYYNGEERAKGNILERFSAQQFPDLHSELNLSSLELGDSALYFCASSVGLAGANTGELFFGEGSRLTVL.

The chain joins TRBV6-6 to TRBJ1-2; D is possibly TRBD1 (6 bases). The CDR3 loop spans 16 amino acids. Germline V CDR1 and CDR2: MNHNY, SVGAGI (reference sequence). V was pared by 6 bases and J by 2 bases, with 19 bases between. The CDR3 coding sequence is TGTGCCAGCAGGGTGGAGGGGGGGCTTCCAAACTATGGCTACACCTTC. Protein product: CASRVEGGLPNYGYTF.

The V call is TRBV5-8, the J call TRBJ1-2; D is unclear. The CDR3 contains 13 residues. Germline assignment: CDR1 SGHTS and CDR2 YDEGEE. V shed 0 bases and J shed 7 bases, with 10 bases lying between them. CDR3 amino acids: CASSLEVSIGYTF. The CDR3, as DNA: TGTGCCAGCAGCTTGGAAGTCTCTATTGGCTACACCTTC.

J is TRBJ2-5 and V is TRBV5-4; no clear D gene. CDR1 SGHNT and CDR2 YYREEE come from the germline V gene (reference sequence). CDR3 length: 14 residues. The ends were cut back, 0 bases at V and 4 bases at J, with 10 bases in the middle. The CDR3 DNA is TGTGCCAGCAGCTTGGTTGGCCCGTCAGAGACCCAGTACTTC. Protein sequence: CASSLVGPSETQYF. Together with reference TRBV5-4 and TRBJ2-5, the CDR3 gives the full variable domain: ETGVTQSPTHLIKTRGQQVTLRCSSQSGHNTVSWYQQALGQGPQFIFQYYREEENGRGNFPPRFSGLQFPNYSSELNVNALELDDSALYLCASSLVGPSETQYFGPGTRLLVL.

The chain combines TRBV2 with TRBJ2-3; D is perhaps TRBD2 (5 bases). V shed 0 bases and J shed 5 bases, with 9 bases lying between them. Germline V gene data show CDR1 as SNHLY and CDR2 as FYNNEI. The CDR3 consists of 14 residues. The CDR3 region has the DNA TGTGCCAGCAGTGAAGCGCTTCGGGGAGATACGCAGTATTTT. This gives the protein CASSEALRGDTQYF.